Below, one TCR beta chain is given with its context. The sample belongs to a study of blood T cells in healthy people across ages. PCR was performed a second time for roughly 7 to 11 cycles using a sample-barcoded 5' primer and a J-beta primer mix. One entry per CDR3 protein results from TCRdb running MiXCR on the 5' RACE reads. This sample has roughly 680,000 distinct CDR3 sequences, with 45% to 50% found just once. The CDR3 covers 12 residues. Trimming removed 6 bases at V and 4 bases at J, with 9 bases between. In germline, CDR1 is MDHEN, CDR2 SYDVKM. The TCR comes from an older woman in good health. The V and J genes are TRBV28 and TRBJ2-5; the D call may be TRBD1 or TRBD2 (5 bases each). The sequencing input was blood. DNA for the CDR3: TGTGCCAGCAGCCGGGACGGAGAGACCCAGTACTTC. It codes for CASSRDGETQYF. Full variable domain (outside the CDR3, taken from reference TRBV28 and TRBJ2-5): DVKVTQSSRYLVKRTGEKVFLECVQDMDHENMFWYRQDPGLGLRLIYFSYDVKMKEKGDIPEGYSVSREKKERFSLILESASTNQTSMYLCASSRDGETQYFGPGTRLLVL.